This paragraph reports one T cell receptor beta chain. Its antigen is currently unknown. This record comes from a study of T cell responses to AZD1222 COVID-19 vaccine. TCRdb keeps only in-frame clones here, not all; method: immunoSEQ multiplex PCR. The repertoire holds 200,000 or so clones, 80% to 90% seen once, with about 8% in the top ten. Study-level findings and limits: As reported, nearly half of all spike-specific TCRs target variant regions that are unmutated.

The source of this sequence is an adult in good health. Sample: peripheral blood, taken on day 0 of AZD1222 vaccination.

In DNA form, the CDR3 reads TGTGCCAGCAGCCCCCGGGCCAACGGGGAAGCTTTCTTT. Amino acids: CASSPRANGEAFF. The chain recombines TRBV7-6 with TRBJ1-1; D is undetermined. Germline values: CDR1 SGHVS, CDR2 FNYEAQ. The CDR3 consists of 13 residues. V was trimmed by 5 bases and J by 8 bases, leaving 15 bases between them. Complete variable domain (other parts from reference TRBV7-6 and TRBJ1-1): GAGVSQSPRYKVTKRGQDVALRCDPISGHVSLYWYRQALGQGPEFLTYFNYEAQQDKSGLPNDRFSAERPEGSISTLTIQRTEQRDSAMYRCASSPRANGEAFFGQGTRLTVV.